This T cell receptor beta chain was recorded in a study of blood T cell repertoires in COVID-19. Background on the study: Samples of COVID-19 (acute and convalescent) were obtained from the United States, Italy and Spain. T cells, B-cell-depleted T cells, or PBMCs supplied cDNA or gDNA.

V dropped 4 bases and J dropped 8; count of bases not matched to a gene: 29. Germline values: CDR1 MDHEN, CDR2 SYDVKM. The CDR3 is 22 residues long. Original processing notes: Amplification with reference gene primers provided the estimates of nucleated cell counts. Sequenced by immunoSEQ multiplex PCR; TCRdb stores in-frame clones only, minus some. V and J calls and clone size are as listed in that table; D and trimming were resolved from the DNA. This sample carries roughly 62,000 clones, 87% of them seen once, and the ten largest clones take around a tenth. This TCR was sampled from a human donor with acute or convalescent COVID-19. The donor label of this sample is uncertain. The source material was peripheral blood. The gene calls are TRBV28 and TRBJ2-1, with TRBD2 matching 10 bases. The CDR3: CASSSVWGRDRPTSGALDEQFF. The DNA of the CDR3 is TGTGCCAGCAGTTCAGTATGGGGAAGGGACAGACCTACTAGCGGGGCCCTCGATGAGCAGTTCTTC.